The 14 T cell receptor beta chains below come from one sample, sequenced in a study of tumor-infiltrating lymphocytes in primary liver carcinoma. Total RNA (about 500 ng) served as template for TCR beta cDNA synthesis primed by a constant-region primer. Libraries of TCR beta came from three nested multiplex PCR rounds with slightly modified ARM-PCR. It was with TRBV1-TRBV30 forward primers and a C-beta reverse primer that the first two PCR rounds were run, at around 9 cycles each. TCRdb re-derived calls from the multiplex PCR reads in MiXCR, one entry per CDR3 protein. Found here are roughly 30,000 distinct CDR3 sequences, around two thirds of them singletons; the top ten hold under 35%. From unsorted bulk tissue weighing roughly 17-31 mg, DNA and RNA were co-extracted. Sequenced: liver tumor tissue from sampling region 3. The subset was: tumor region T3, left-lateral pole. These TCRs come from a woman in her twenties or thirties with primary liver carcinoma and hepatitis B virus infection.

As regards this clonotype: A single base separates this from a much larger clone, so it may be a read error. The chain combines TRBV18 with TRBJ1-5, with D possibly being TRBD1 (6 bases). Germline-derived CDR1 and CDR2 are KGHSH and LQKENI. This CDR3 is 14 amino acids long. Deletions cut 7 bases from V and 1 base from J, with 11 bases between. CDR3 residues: CASLPGQSNQPQHF. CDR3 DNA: TGTGCCAGCTTACCCGGACAGAGCAATCAGCCCCAGCATTTT.

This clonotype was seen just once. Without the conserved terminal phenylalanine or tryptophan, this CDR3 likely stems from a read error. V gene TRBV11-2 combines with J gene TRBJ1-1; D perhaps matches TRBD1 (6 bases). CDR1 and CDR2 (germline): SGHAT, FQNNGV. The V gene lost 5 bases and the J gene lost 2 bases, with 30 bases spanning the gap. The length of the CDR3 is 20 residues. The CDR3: CASSARDGGRKGWSNTEAFL. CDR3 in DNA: TGTGCCAGCAGCGCTCGGGACGGGGGGCGCAAGGGGTGGAGTAACACTGAAGCTTTCTTA.

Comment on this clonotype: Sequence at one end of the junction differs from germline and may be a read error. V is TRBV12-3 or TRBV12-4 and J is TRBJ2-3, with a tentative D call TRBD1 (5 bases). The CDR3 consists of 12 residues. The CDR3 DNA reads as TGTGCCAGCAGGACGGACACGCGGACGCAGTTTTTT. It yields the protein CASRTDTRTQFF.

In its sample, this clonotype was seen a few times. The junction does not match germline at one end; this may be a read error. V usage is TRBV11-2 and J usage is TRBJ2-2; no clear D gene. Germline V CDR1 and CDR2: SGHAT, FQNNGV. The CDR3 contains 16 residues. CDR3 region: CVSSPDPQLNTRELFF. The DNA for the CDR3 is TGTGTCAGCAGCCCCGATCCTCAATTGAACACCCGGGAGCTGTTTTTT. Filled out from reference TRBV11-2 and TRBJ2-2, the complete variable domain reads EAGVAQSPRYKIIEKRQSVAFWCNPISGHATLYWYQQILGQGPKLLIQFQNNGVVDDSQLPKDRFSAERLKGVDSTLKIQPAKLEDSAVYLCVSSPDPQLNTRELFFGEGSRLTVL.

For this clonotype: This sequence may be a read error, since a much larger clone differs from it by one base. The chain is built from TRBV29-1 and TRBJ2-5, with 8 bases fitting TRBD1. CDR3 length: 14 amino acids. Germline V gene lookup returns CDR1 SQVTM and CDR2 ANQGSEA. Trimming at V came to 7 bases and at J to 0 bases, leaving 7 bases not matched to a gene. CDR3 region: CSAPGQAYQETQYF. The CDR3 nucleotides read TGCAGCGCCCCGGGACAGGCCTACCAAGAGACCCAGTACTTC.

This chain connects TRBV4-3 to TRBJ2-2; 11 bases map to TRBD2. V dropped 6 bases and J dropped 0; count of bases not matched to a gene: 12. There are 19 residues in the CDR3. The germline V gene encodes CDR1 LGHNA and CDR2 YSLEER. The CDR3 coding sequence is TGCGCCAGCAGTGAATTAGCGGGAGGGCCCCGTTCGAACACCGGGGAGCTGTTTTTT. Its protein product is CASSELAGGPRSNTGELFF.

The CDR3: CATCYSRGSRRDTQYF. The CDR3 DNA reads as TGTGCCACCTGCTACTCCCGTGGTAGCAGGAGAGATACCCAGTACTTC. The gene calls are TRBV11-2 and TRBJ2-5; D not certain. The germline V gene encodes CDR1 SGHAT and CDR2 FQNNGV. CDR3 length: 16 residues. V was trimmed by 10 bases and J by 8 bases, leaving 29 bases between them.

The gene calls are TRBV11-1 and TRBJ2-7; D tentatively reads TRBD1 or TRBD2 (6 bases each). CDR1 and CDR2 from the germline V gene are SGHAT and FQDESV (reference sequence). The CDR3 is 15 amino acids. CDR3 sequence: CTSSPRTAGLREQYF. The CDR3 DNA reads TGTACTAGCAGCCCTCGGACAGCAGGACTACGCGAGCAGTACTTC.

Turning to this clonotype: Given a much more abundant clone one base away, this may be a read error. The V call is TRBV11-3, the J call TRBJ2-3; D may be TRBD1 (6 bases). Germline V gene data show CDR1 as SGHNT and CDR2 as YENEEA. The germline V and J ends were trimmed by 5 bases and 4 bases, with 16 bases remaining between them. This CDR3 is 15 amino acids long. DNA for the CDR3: TGTGCCAGCAGCCCGGCTAGGGGGATTTCAGATACGCAGTATTTT. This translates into CASSPARGISDTQYF.

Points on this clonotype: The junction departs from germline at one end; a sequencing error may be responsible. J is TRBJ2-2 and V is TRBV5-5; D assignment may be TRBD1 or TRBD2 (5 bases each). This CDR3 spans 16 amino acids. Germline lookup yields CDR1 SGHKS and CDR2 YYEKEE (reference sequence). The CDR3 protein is CASSSHGAVNTGELFF. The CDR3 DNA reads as TGTGCCAGCAGCAGTCACGGGGCCGTGAACACTGGGGAGTTGTTTTTT.

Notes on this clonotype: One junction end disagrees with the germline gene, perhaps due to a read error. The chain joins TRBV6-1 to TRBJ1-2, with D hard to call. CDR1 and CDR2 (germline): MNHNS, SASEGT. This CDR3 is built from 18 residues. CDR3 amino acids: CAGSEGFLVLRSNYGYTF. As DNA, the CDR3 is TGTGCCGGCAGTGAAGGGTTCCTGGTCCTTAGATCTAACTACGGCTACACCTTC.

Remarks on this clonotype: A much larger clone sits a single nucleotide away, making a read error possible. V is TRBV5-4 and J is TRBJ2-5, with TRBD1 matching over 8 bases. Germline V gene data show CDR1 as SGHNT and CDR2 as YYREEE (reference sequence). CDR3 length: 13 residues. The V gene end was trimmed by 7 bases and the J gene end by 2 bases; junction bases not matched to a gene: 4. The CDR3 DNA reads TGTGCCAGCCGCCGGGACAGGCAAGAGACCCAGTACTTC. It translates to CASRRDRQETQYF.

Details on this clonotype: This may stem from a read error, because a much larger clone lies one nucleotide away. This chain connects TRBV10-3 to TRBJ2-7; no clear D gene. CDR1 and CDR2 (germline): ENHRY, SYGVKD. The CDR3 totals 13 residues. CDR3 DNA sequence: TGTTCCATCAGTGAATTGAGTCTCAACGAGCAGTACTTC. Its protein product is CSISELSLNEQYF.

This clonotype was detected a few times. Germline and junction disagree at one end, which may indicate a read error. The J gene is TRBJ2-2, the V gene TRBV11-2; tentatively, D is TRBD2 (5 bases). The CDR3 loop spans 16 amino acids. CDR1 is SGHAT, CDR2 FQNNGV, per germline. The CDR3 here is CASSPDPRLNTGELFF. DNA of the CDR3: TGTGCCAGCAGTCCCGATCCCCGATTGAACACCGGGGAACTGTTTTTT.